Following are 18 T cell receptor beta chains from one sample sequenced in a study of blood T cell repertoires in COVID-19. Repertoires were generated with immunoSEQ multiplex PCR, while TCRdb's copy carries only in-frame clones and drops some. The sample holds roughly 250,000 clones, roughly nine tenths seen once. The specimen sequenced was peripheral blood. These receptors originate from a woman in her 30s with COVID-19, enrolled during active disease.

The chain carries TRBV13 and TRBJ2-2; D perhaps matches TRBD2 (6 bases). The germline gives CDR1 PRHDT, CDR2 FYEKMQ (reference sequence). The CDR3 is made up of 13 amino acids. Trimming took 5 bases from V and 10 from J, leaving 14 bases between them. CDR3: CASSPQLAPELFF. Written as DNA, the CDR3 is TGTGCCAGCAGCCCCCAACTAGCCCCGGAGCTGTTTTTT.

This clone was seen a single time. The chain links TRBV18 to TRBJ1-2, with D tentatively TRBD1 (5 bases). V lost 2 bases and J lost 4, with 8 bases in between. This CDR3 region has 13 residues. Germline CDR1 is KGHSH and CDR2 is LQKENI. The CDR3 loop reads CASSPSGIYGYTF. DNA of the CDR3: TGTGCCAGCTCACCATCAGGGATCTATGGCTACACCTTC.

V and J are TRBV5-1 and TRBJ2-2; 7 positions agree with TRBD2. The CDR3 is made up of 15 amino acids. Germline CDR1 SGHRS, CDR2 YFSETQ. With V trimmed by 3 bases and J by 2 bases, 4 bases remained unmatched. CDR3 DNA sequence: TGCGCCAGCAGCTCTGCGGGGGTTAACACCGGGGAGCTGTTTTTT. Its translation: CASSSAGVNTGELFF.

The rearrangement links TRBV4-2 to TRBJ2-5; D call uncertain. The CDR3 extends over 17 amino acids. The germline V and J ends were trimmed by 0 bases and 5 bases, with 19 bases remaining between them. Per germline, CDR1 LGHNA and CDR2 YNFKEQ. The CDR3: CASSQDHPLGPGETQYF. The CDR3, as DNA: TGTGCCAGCAGCCAAGACCACCCCCTAGGCCCCGGGGAGACCCAGTACTTC.

The chain has TRBV2 and TRBJ2-7, with D tentatively TRBD1 (6 bases). V lost 1 base to trimming and J lost 0 bases, with 16 bases between them. Germline-derived CDR1 and CDR2 are SNHLY and FYNNEI. CDR3 length: 17 amino acids. The DNA of the CDR3 is TGTGCCAGCAGTGAAGGCGGAGAGGGGGTTAGCTCCTACGAGCAGTACTTC. This translates into CASSEGGEGVSSYEQYF. The full variable domain, rest sourced from reference TRBV2 and TRBJ2-7, is EPEVTQTPSHQVTQMGQEVILRCVPISNHLYFYWYRQILGQKVEFLVSFYNNEISEKSEIFDDQFSVERPDGSNFTLKIRSTKLEDSAMYFCASSEGGEGVSSYEQYFGPGTRLTVT.

Comment on this clone: The junction does not match germline at one end; this may be a read error. V is TRBV6-5 and J is TRBJ2-7; 9 nucleotides align to TRBD1. The CDR3 loop spans 13 amino acids. The germline V gene has CDR1 MNHEY and CDR2 SVGAGI. CDR3 sequence: CASSYPTRDREIF. The CDR3 DNA reads TGTGCCAGCAGTTACCCGACCCGGGACAGGGAGATATTC.

This sequence joins TRBV5-1 and TRBJ1-4, with TRBD1 matching over 9 bases. With 3 bases clipped from V and 11 bases from J, the junction kept 5 bases outside the gene matches. The length of the CDR3 is 13 residues. Germline lookup yields CDR1 SGHRS and CDR2 YFSETQ. CDR3 DNA: TGCGCCAGCAGCTGGACAGGGGAAGATAAACTGTTTTTT. This encodes CASSWTGEDKLFF.

This clone was seen just once. The rearrangement uses TRBV30 and TRBJ1-5, with D maybe TRBD1 (5 bases). With 7 bases removed from V and 2 bases from J, the gap between germline ends came to 18 bases. The CDR3 has 15 amino acids. Germline V gives CDR1 GTSNPN, CDR2 SVGIG (reference sequence). CDR3 DNA: TGTGCCTTCGCAAAGGCCCCGGGGGGCAATCAGCCCCAGCATTTT. The encoded protein is CAFAKAPGGNQPQHF. Filled out from reference TRBV30 and TRBJ1-5, the complete variable domain reads SQTIHQWPATLVQPVGSPLSLECTVEGTSNPNLYWYRQAAGRGLQLLFYSVGIGQISSEVPQNLSASRPQDRQFILSSKKLLLSDSGFYLCAFAKAPGGNQPQHFGDGTRLSIL.

The rearrangement links TRBV18 to TRBJ1-4; 9 nucleotides line up with TRBD1. Germline CDR1 and CDR2: KGHSH and LQKENI. The trim removed 4 bases at V and 2 bases at J, leaving 5 bases unmatched. The length of the CDR3 is 16 residues. CDR3 amino acids: CASSHNRGRTNEKLFF. CDR3 DNA sequence: TGTGCCAGCTCACACAACAGGGGGCGCACTAATGAAAAACTGTTTTTT.

The CDR3 coding sequence is TGCAGCGCCGAAAGAATGGACGTAGGGGACTATGGCTACACCTTC. Translation: CSAERMDVGDYGYTF. This chain uses TRBV29-1 with TRBJ1-2, with D perhaps matching TRBD1 (5 bases). CDR1 is SQVTM, CDR2 ANQGSEA, per germline. V dropped 7 bases and J dropped 3 bases, with 21 bases sitting between them. This CDR3 has 15 amino acids.

The rearrangement joins TRBV4-1 to TRBJ2-3; D call uncertain. The germline CDR1 and CDR2 sequences are MGHRA and YSYEKL. Trimming stripped 3 bases from V and 2 bases from J, with 9 bases between. The CDR3 contains 14 residues. CDR3 loop: CASSHYTPTDTQYF. In nucleotides, the CDR3 is TGCGCCAGCAGCCATTACACCCCCACAGATACGCAGTATTTT.

The chain links TRBV7-9 to TRBJ2-1; TRBD2 matches 8 bases. Per the germline V gene, CDR1 is SEHNR and CDR2 is FQNEAQ (reference sequence). This CDR3 has 14 amino acids. The ends lost 10 bases at V and 8 bases at J; junction bases unmatched: 13. CDR3 nucleotides: TGTGCCACCAAACAGGGTAGCGGGGTAGATGAGCAGTTCTTC. Translating it yields CATKQGSGVDEQFF.

V usage is TRBV4-1 and J usage is TRBJ2-5; 9 bases line up with TRBD2. This CDR3 is built from 17 residues. The germline CDR1 and CDR2 sequences are MGHRA and YSYEKL. J was trimmed by 1 base and V by 0 bases; bases with no gene match: 6. The CDR3 coding sequence is TGCGCCAGCAGCCAAGACGGGGCGGGGGGGCTCCAAGAGACCCAGTACTTC. Protein sequence: CASSQDGAGGLQETQYF.

J is TRBJ1-1 and V is TRBV5-5, with no clear D. Germline V gene sequence: CDR1 SGHKS, CDR2 YYEKEE (reference sequence). Trimming shortened V by 0 bases and J by 5 bases, and 14 bases separated the two germline ends. The CDR3 has 15 residues. The CDR3 nucleotides are TGTGCCAGCAGCTTGGACGGCGGAGGGAGAACTGAAGCTTTCTTT. Translation gives CASSLDGGGRTEAFF.

This chain connects TRBV9 to TRBJ1-5, with 10 bases that match TRBD1. Per germline, CDR1 SGDLS and CDR2 YYNGEE. The CDR3 runs to 14 residues. V dropped 5 bases and J dropped 5; count of bases not matched to a gene: 4. DNA for the CDR3: TGTGCCAGCAGTGGAGGACAGGGGGATCAGCCCCAGCATTTT. This codes for CASSGGQGDQPQHF.

This clone was seen a handful of times. The chain carries TRBV10-1 and TRBJ1-1, with 10 bases aligning to TRBD1. The germline CDR1 and CDR2 sequences are WNHNN and SYGVQD (reference sequence). This CDR3 comprises 12 residues. J was trimmed by 9 bases and V by 6 bases; bases with no gene match: 4. The CDR3 nucleotides read TGCGCCAGCAGAGGGACAGGGGATCAAGCTTTCTTT. This encodes CASRGTGDQAFF.

The chain combines TRBV6-1 with TRBJ1-4; tentative D call: TRBD1 (6 bases). The CDR3 is made up of 18 amino acids. V gave up 2 bases and J gave up 1 base, with 17 bases separating them. Germline lookup yields CDR1 MNHNS and CDR2 SASEGT. CDR3 amino acids: CASSERVQGGLTNEKLFF. CDR3 DNA sequence: TGTGCCAGCAGTGAAAGGGTACAGGGCGGTCTAACTAATGAAAAACTGTTTTTT.

The chain uses TRBV6-5 and TRBJ1-1; a weak D match, TRBD1 (6 bases). V lost 5 bases and J 1 base, leaving 11 bases between the germline ends. CDR3 size: 14 residues. Looked up from germline, CDR1 is MNHEY and CDR2 is SVGAGI. The CDR3 loop is CASSLLDRNTEAFF. The CDR3, as DNA: TGTGCCAGCAGTCTTCTGGACAGGAACACTGAAGCTTTCTTT.